The 10 T cell receptor beta chains below were found in one sample sequenced in a study of blood T cell repertoires in COVID-19. Clones were sequenced by immunoSEQ multiplex PCR, and TCRdb holds only the in-frame ones, with some missing. This table holds more than 200,000 clones, about nine tenths found once. Sequenced: PBMCs or T cells enriched from blood (not recorded which). The source of these receptors is a man aged 30 to 39 in a cohort exposed to, infected with or recovered from COVID-19 (not recorded which).

The rearrangement links TRBV9 to TRBJ1-1; 8 bases line up with TRBD1. V shed 3 bases, J shed 0 bases, and the junction held 1 base outside the gene matches. The CDR3 has 14 residues. CDR1 and CDR2 from the germline V gene are SGDLS and YYNGEE. CDR3: CASSEDRVNTEAFF. CDR3 bases: TGTGCCAGCAGCGAGGACAGGGTGAACACTGAAGCTTTCTTT.

The gene calls are TRBV6-4 and TRBJ2-3; possibly TRBD2 for D (6 bases). Germline assignment: CDR1 MRHNA and CDR2 SNTAGT. V lost 5 bases and J 1 base, leaving 7 bases between the germline ends. The CDR3 runs to 13 residues. The CDR3 loop reads CASSPSGTDTQYF. The CDR3 DNA is TGTGCCAGCAGTCCTAGCGGCACAGATACGCAGTATTTT.

CDR3 sequence reads: CASSATTESYGYTF. CDR3 DNA: TGTGCCAGCAGTGCCACGACAGAAAGCTATGGCTACACCTTC. This chain uses TRBV6-6 with TRBJ1-2, with TRBD1 as a possible D gene (5 bases). Germline V gene sequence: CDR1 MNHNY, CDR2 SVGAGI (reference sequence). This CDR3 region has 14 residues. The V end lost 5 bases, the J end lost 4 bases, and 14 bases lay between the germline ends.

The chain recombines TRBV7-2 with TRBJ2-3; tentative D call: TRBD2 (5 bases). V was clipped by 5 bases and J by 11 bases, with 20 bases between them. The CDR3 sequence is 14 residues long. Germline CDR1 and CDR2: SGHTA and FQGNSA. The CDR3: CASSLRRAQHQQYF. The CDR3 coding sequence is TGTGCCAGCAGCCTAAGGCGGGCTCAGCACCAGCAGTATTTT.

The chain couples TRBV9 to TRBJ2-1; D call uncertain. Trimming removed 2 bases at V and 8 bases at J, with 5 bases between. Germline V gene lookup returns CDR1 SGDLS and CDR2 YYNGEE. There are 11 residues in the CDR3. Here the CDR3 reads CASSVGDEQFF. In DNA, the CDR3 is TGTGCCAGCAGCGTCGGAGATGAGCAGTTCTTC.

The chain carries TRBV25-1 and TRBJ1-2; maybe TRBD1 (5 bases). Deletions cut 4 bases from V and 5 bases from J, with 11 bases between. There are 13 residues in the CDR3. The germline CDR1 and CDR2 sequences are MGHDK and SYGVNS. The CDR3 sequence: CASSVTPGYGYTF. CDR3 nucleotide sequence: TGTGCCAGCAGTGTGACCCCAGGGTATGGCTACACCTTC.

This chain joins TRBV29-1 and TRBJ2-5; D is undetermined. Germline CDR1 reads SQVTM; CDR2 reads ANQGSEA. Trimming removed 7 bases from V and 7 bases from J, with 16 bases in between. The CDR3 contains 12 residues. The CDR3 is CSAAFGPVTQYF. For the CDR3, the DNA is TGCAGCGCGGCATTTGGGCCCGTGACCCAGTACTTC.

This chain links TRBV28 with TRBJ1-2; D might be TRBD1 (5 bases). The CDR3 is 14 amino acids. Trimming took 5 bases from V and 3 from J, leaving 13 bases between them. CDR1 MDHEN and CDR2 SYDVKM come from the germline V gene. The CDR3 DNA follows: TGTGCCAGCAGTCCCGGGGGTCGCGACTATGGCTACACCTTC. It yields the protein CASSPGGRDYGYTF.

This rearrangement joins TRBV5-4 to TRBJ1-4; D is uncertain. CDR3 length: 15 amino acids. V gave up 3 bases and J gave up 4 bases, with 13 bases separating them. Germline V gene sequence: CDR1 SGHNT, CDR2 YYREEE (reference sequence). In nucleotides, the CDR3 is TGTGCCAGCAGCTCGTGGGCAGGCAATAATGAAAAACTGTTTTTT. This sequence encodes CASSSWAGNNEKLFF.

This clone was picked up one time. The rearrangement joins TRBV4-1 to TRBJ2-3, with 9 bases lining up with TRBD2. Trimming removed 1 base from V and 2 bases from J; junction bases left unmatched: 1. In germline, CDR1 is MGHRA, CDR2 YSYEKL. The CDR3 runs 15 residues. DNA for the CDR3: TGCGCCAGCAGCCAAGGACTAGCGGCCACAGATACGCAGTATTTT. Translation gives CASSQGLAATDTQYF.